This entry concerns a single TCR beta chain. Its antigen is still unknown. The data were taken from a study of beta chain features in type 1 diabetes. Study-wide results and limits: When VDJ junctions were examined, type 1 diabetes patients showed fewer insertions and more deletions. In patients and controls equally, PCR might favor templates that are shorter. Moderately but significantly shorter TCRB CDR3s were found in Type 1 diabetes patients in all four CD4+ subsets.

All of the isolated RNA was reverse transcribed, so expressed TCRB transcripts were sequenced. Produced via immunoSEQ multiplex PCR; TCRdb's table is partial and in-frame only. This table has tens of thousands of clones, around 68% appearing once. The receptor's source is a man in his late teens or twenties with type 1 diabetes. The sample consisted of Tregs from blood.

CDR3 loop: CASIRGQEQETQYF. CDR3 DNA: TGTGCCAGCATACGTGGACAGGAGCAAGAGACCCAGTACTTC. V gene TRBV28 combines with J gene TRBJ2-5; 7 bases are shared with TRBD1. Germline assignment: CDR1 MDHEN and CDR2 SYDVKM. The CDR3 consists of 14 residues. J lost 2 bases, V lost 7 bases, and 7 bases had no gene match.